This T cell receptor beta chain was found in a study of sequential checkpoint blockade in melanoma. Study background: TCRβ was sequenced from DNA of about 96 pretreatment tumors. Study observations and caveats: Tumor T-cell fraction and clonality correlated with PD-L1 and CD8+ counts.

The method was immunoSEQ multiplex PCR; TCRdb's version includes in-frame clones alone and lacks a portion of them. The profile covers 5,000 or so clones, with around 20% appearing a single time and 7.5% to 9% taken by the ten largest. Points on this clone: Its antigen is not known. This sample includes further DNA sequences coding for the same CDR3.

V shed 4 bases and J shed 2 bases, with 17 bases lying between them. CDR1 and CDR2 from the germline V gene are LNHDA and SQIVND (reference sequence). The CDR3 runs to 16 residues. Stated treatment: randomized to nivolumab then ipilimumab (arm A) or the reverse (arm B). None of the patients previously received DNA-damaging chemotherapy. V usage is TRBV19 and J usage is TRBJ1-1; TRBD1 might be the D (5 bases). The receptor's source is a human donor with melanoma. The sample was tumor tissue (inferred from file names), taken from a patient given nivolumab and ipilimumab in sequence. CDR3 sequence: CASSTPEGLVNTEAFF. CDR3 nucleotides: TGTGCCAGTAGTACCCCCGAGGGGCTCGTAAACACTGAAGCTTTCTTT.